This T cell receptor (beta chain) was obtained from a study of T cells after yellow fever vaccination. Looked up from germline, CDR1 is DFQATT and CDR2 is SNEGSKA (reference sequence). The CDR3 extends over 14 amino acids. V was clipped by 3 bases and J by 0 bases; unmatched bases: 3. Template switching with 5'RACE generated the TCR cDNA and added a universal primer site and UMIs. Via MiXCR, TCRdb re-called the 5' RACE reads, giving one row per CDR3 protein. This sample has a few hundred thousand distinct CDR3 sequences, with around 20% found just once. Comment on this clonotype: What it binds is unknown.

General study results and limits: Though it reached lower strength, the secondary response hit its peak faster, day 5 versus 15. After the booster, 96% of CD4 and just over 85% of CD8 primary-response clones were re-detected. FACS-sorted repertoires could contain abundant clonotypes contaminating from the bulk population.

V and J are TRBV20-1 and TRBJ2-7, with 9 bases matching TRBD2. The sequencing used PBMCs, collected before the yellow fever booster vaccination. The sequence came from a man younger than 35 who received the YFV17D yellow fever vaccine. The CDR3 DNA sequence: TGCAGTGCTAGCTTAGCGGGAGCCTCCTACGAGCAGTACGTC. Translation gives CSASLAGASYEQYV.